These 26 T cell receptor beta chains came from one sample sequenced in a study of beta chain features in type 1 diabetes. The whole isolated RNA underwent reverse transcription, so sequencing captured expressed TCRB transcripts. Sequencing used immunoSEQ multiplex PCR; TCRdb keeps in-frame clones, though not all of them. The repertoire includes about 360,000 clones, around 12% of them detected once, and more than 0.015% sits in the top ten. Specimen: naive CD4+ T cells from blood. The receptors come from a man aged 18 to 29 in good health.

The gene calls are TRBV6-5 and TRBJ2-7; 7 bases line up with TRBD1. Germline lookup yields CDR1 MNHEY and CDR2 SVGAGI. J gave up 7 bases and V 2 bases, and 8 bases lay outside the gene matches. The CDR3 is 14 amino acids. The CDR3 reads CASSYGTANREQYF. The CDR3 DNA is TGTGCCAGCAGTTACGGGACAGCGAATAGAGAGCAGTACTTC.

This clone was seen a few times. The chain combines TRBV7-2 with TRBJ1-6, with TRBD1 identical over 7 bases. This CDR3 has 16 residues. V gave up 0 bases and J gave up 8 bases; unmatched junction bases: 7. CDR1 is SGHTA, CDR2 FQGNSA, per germline. The CDR3 reads CASSLARQGWDSPLHF. The CDR3 DNA reads TGTGCCAGCAGCTTAGCCCGACAGGGTTGGGATTCACCCCTCCACTTT. Full variable domain (missing parts from reference TRBV7-2 and TRBJ1-6): GAGVSQSPSNKVTEKGKDVELRCDPISGHTALYWYRQSLGQGLEFLIYFQGNSAPDKSGLPSDRFSAERTGGSVSTLTIQRTQQEDSAVYLCASSLARQGWDSPLHFGNGTRLTVT.

The chain couples TRBV19 to TRBJ2-2, with TRBD1 identical over 9 bases. The germline V gene has CDR1 LNHDA and CDR2 SQIVND (reference sequence). The CDR3 contains 13 residues. The V and J ends lost 10 bases and 4 bases, in that order; junction bases with no gene match: 4. CDR3 region: CAIEGQGTGELFF. CDR3 nucleotides: TGTGCCATCGAGGGACAGGGCACCGGGGAGCTGTTTTTT. Combining the CDR3 with reference TRBV19 and TRBJ2-2 gives the whole variable domain DGGITQSPKYLFRKEGQNVTLSCEQNLNHDAMYWYRQDPGQGLRLIYYSQIVNDFQKGDIAEGYSVSREKKESFPLTVTSAQKNPTAFYLCAIEGQGTGELFFGEGSRLTVL.

The chain uses TRBV29-1 and TRBJ1-4; no clear D. Germline V gene data show CDR1 as SQVTM and CDR2 as ANQGSEA. Trimming took 1 base from V and 8 from J, leaving 14 bases between them. The CDR3 has 14 amino acids. The CDR3 DNA sequence: TGCAGCGTTGAAGTCCGGACTCCAAACGAAAAACTGTTTTTT. It translates to CSVEVRTPNEKLFF.

This clone was detected a few times. This chain connects TRBV5-1 to TRBJ2-1; no reliable D call. In germline, CDR1 is SGHRS, CDR2 YFSETQ. The length of the CDR3 is 15 residues. Trimming took 2 bases from V and 2 from J, leaving 11 bases between them. The CDR3 is CASSLTEIPYNEQFF. CDR3 in DNA: TGCGCCAGCAGCTTAACAGAGATCCCCTACAATGAGCAGTTCTTC.

The chain recombines TRBV11-1 with TRBJ2-3; D gene ambiguous. Trimming removed 5 bases from V and 2 bases from J, with 11 bases in between. The CDR3 has 14 residues. CDR1 SGHAT and CDR2 FQDESV come from the germline V gene (reference sequence). The CDR3 DNA reads TGTGCCAGCAGCCCAGGAAGGTTCACAGATACGCAGTATTTT. This gives the protein CASSPGRFTDTQYF.

The rearrangement links TRBV29-1 to TRBJ2-1; TRBD2 aligns across 10 bases. This CDR3 comprises 14 residues. V shed 7 bases and J 9 bases; nucleotides not matched to a gene: 12. Germline V CDR1 and CDR2: SQVTM, ANQGSEA. CDR3 sequence reads: CSAGAGGPAAEQFF. The DNA for the CDR3 is TGCAGCGCCGGAGCGGGAGGGCCCGCCGCTGAGCAGTTCTTC.

The chain is built from TRBV7-3 and TRBJ2-3; 11 bases align to TRBD2. V lost 5 bases to trimming and J lost 4 bases; unmatched junction nucleotides: 5. The CDR3 has 15 residues. CDR1 SGHTA and CDR2 FQGTGA come from the germline V gene. Here the CDR3 reads CASSLSGGAADTQYF. For the CDR3, the DNA is TGTGCCAGCAGCCTTAGCGGGGGGGCGGCAGATACGCAGTATTTT. Together with reference TRBV7-3 and TRBJ2-3, the CDR3 gives the full variable domain: GAGVSQTPSNKVTEKGKYVELRCDPISGHTALYWYRQSLGQGPEFLIYFQGTGAADDSGLPNDRFFAVRPEGSVSTLKIQRTERGDSAVYLCASSLSGGAADTQYFGPGTRLTVL.

This sequence joins TRBV7-2 and TRBJ2-1, with TRBD2 matching 10 bases. The CDR3 length is 16 residues. Trimming took 2 bases from V and 5 from J; bases not matched to a gene: 6. CDR1 and CDR2 (germline): SGHTA, FQGNSA. The CDR3 DNA reads as TGTGCCAGCAGCTTATTGAGCGGGGGGGCCGACAATGAGCAGTTCTTC. It codes for CASSLLSGGADNEQFF.

In DNA, the CDR3 is TGTGCCAGCAGCTCACAGGGAAGGGAGACCCAGTACTTC. As protein: CASSSQGRETQYF. V and J are TRBV7-8 and TRBJ2-5, with D tentatively TRBD1 (6 bases). The V gene lost 4 bases and the J gene lost 5 bases, with 11 bases spanning the gap. The germline gives CDR1 SGHVS, CDR2 FQNEAQ. The CDR3 loop spans 13 amino acids.

This clone was observed a few times. The CDR3 sequence: CASSLRGLQETQYF. The CDR3, as DNA: TGTGCCAGCAGCTTAAGGGGGCTCCAAGAGACCCAGTACTTC. This sequence joins TRBV7-9 and TRBJ2-5, with TRBD1 identical over 7 bases. From germline, CDR1 is SEHNR and CDR2 FQNEAQ (reference sequence). V shed 2 bases and J 1 base; nucleotides not matched to a gene: 1. CDR3 length: 14 amino acids.

The CDR3 DNA follows: TGCGCCAGCAGCCCGGGGGGGTTGTACAATGAGCAGTTCTTC. Translated: CASSPGGLYNEQFF. The rearrangement uses TRBV5-1 and TRBJ2-1; 8 bases are shared with TRBD2. The CDR3 is 14 amino acids. V dropped 4 bases and J dropped 4; count of bases not matched to a gene: 4. CDR1 and CDR2 (germline): SGHRS, YFSETQ.

This sequence joins TRBV19 and TRBJ2-7; 8 nucleotides match TRBD2. Per germline, CDR1 LNHDA and CDR2 SQIVND (reference sequence). The CDR3 has 14 amino acids. Unmatched junction bases numbered 2, after V lost 2 bases and J lost 2 bases. CDR3 residues: CASSITSGTYEQYF. CDR3 nucleotide sequence: TGTGCCAGTAGTATAACTAGCGGAACCTACGAGCAGTACTTC.

This clone has more than one count but fewer than ten. This chain joins TRBV11-2 and TRBJ1-2; a weak D match, TRBD1 (5 bases). The V end was cut by 0 bases, the J end by 0 bases, with 8 bases between. Looked up from germline, CDR1 is SGHAT and CDR2 is FQNNGV. This CDR3 is 15 amino acids long. Here the CDR3 DNA reads TGTGCCAGCAGCTTAGATGCCAGGGCTAACTATGGCTACACCTTC. Protein product: CASSLDARANYGYTF.

This clone was picked up a small number of times. The V gene is TRBV30, the J gene TRBJ1-2, with a tentative D call TRBD1 (6 bases). Deletions cut 0 bases from V and 8 bases from J, with 16 bases between. CDR1 is GTSNPN, CDR2 SVGIG, per germline (reference sequence). The CDR3 is 14 amino acids. The DNA of the CDR3 is TGTGCCTGGAGTGTTCTTAAGGGGGATGGAGGCTACACCTTC. The encoded protein is CAWSVLKGDGGYTF.

The V gene is TRBV6-6, the J gene TRBJ2-2; D unresolved. The CDR3 has 12 residues. The V end lost 5 bases, the J end lost 3 bases, and 4 bases lay between the germline ends. CDR1 is MNHNY, CDR2 SVGAGI, per germline (reference sequence). CDR3 sequence reads: CASSLYTGELFF. Here the CDR3 DNA reads TGTGCCAGCAGTCTCTACACCGGGGAGCTGTTTTTT.

The chain links TRBV7-2 to TRBJ2-1; 7 bases are a match to TRBD1. The CDR3 loop spans 16 amino acids. Looked up from germline, CDR1 is SGHTA and CDR2 is FQGNSA. Trimming cost V 2 bases and J 5 bases; bases outside gene matches: 9. Here the CDR3 reads CASSLTQQGNNNEQFF. The DNA of the CDR3 is TGTGCCAGCAGCTTAACTCAACAGGGGAATAACAATGAGCAGTTCTTC.

V usage is TRBV6-5 and J usage is TRBJ1-2, with D possibly TRBD1 on 5 matching bases. This CDR3 has 13 amino acids. V was clipped by 6 bases and J by 2 bases, with 10 bases between them. Germline V gene lookup returns CDR1 MNHEY and CDR2 SVGAGI. CDR3 nucleotide sequence: TGTGCCAGCAGGGGGGGGTCGAACTATGGCTACACCTTC. Protein product: CASRGGSNYGYTF.

This clone was seen only a few times. The chain has TRBV29-1 and TRBJ1-2; 9 bases fit TRBD1. CDR1 is SQVTM, CDR2 ANQGSEA, per germline. This CDR3 has 13 amino acids. J lost 6 bases, V lost 1 base, and 3 bases had no gene match. The CDR3 bases are TGCAGCGTTGAAGGACAGGGGGTGGATGGCTACACCTTC. This translates into CSVEGQGVDGYTF.

This clone was recorded a few times. The CDR3 reads CAWNYGQTELFF. CDR3 coding DNA: TGTGCCTGGAATTATGGACAGACCGAATTGTTTTTT. The J gene is TRBJ1-4, the V gene TRBV30, with D maybe TRBD1 (6 bases). CDR1 is GTSNPN, CDR2 SVGIG, per germline (reference sequence). Between the trimmed V and J ends, which lost 4 bases and 15 bases, there was a span of 18 bases. The CDR3 runs to 12 residues.

The V and J genes are TRBV30 and TRBJ1-5, with no clear D. V shed 4 bases and J shed 3 bases, with 10 bases lying between them. Germline loops: CDR1 GTSNPN, CDR2 SVGIG (reference sequence). CDR3 length: 13 residues. The CDR3 protein is CAWTGGVNQPQHF. The CDR3 nucleotides are TGTGCCTGGACAGGCGGGGTCAATCAGCCCCAGCATTTT. The full variable domain, its missing parts supplied by reference TRBV30 and TRBJ1-5, is SQTIHQWPATLVQPVGSPLSLECTVEGTSNPNLYWYRQAAGRGLQLLFYSVGIGQISSEVPQNLSASRPQDRQFILSSKKLLLSDSGFYLCAWTGGVNQPQHFGDGTRLSIL.

As regards this clone: Other DNA sequences in the same sample also yield this CDR3. This sequence joins TRBV5-1 and TRBJ1-5, with D possibly matching TRBD1 (6 bases). The CDR3 contains 14 residues. The V and J ends lost 0 bases and 5 bases respectively, with 9 bases between them. CDR1 and CDR2 (germline): SGHRS, YFSETQ. For the CDR3, the DNA is TGCGCCAGCAGCTTGGAGGGGGGGCATCAGCCCCAGCATTTT. The encoded protein is CASSLEGGHQPQHF.

The genes are TRBV5-1 and TRBJ2-7; 14 positions agree with TRBD2. This CDR3 comprises 19 residues. Per germline, CDR1 SGHRS and CDR2 YFSETQ. Losses at the gene ends were 4 bases for V and 1 base for J; bases not matched to a gene: 13. CDR3 coding DNA: TGCGCCAGCAGCCCAGGGACTAGCGGGGGTTTTACGAGGTCCTACGAGCAGTACTTC. Protein sequence: CASSPGTSGGFTRSYEQYF.

This clone occurred a few times. The chain employs TRBV11-2 and TRBJ2-1; TRBD2 might be the D (5 bases). This CDR3 has 15 residues. The V gene lost 4 bases and the J gene lost 0 bases, with 10 bases spanning the gap. Germline loops: CDR1 SGHAT, CDR2 FQNNGV. DNA for the CDR3: TGTGCCAGCAGCTCTAGAGGGATCTCCTACAATGAGCAGTTCTTC. This gives the protein CASSSRGISYNEQFF.

V and J are TRBV2 and TRBJ1-2; D perhaps matches TRBD1 (6 bases). The CDR3 has 14 residues. Germline CDR1 is SNHLY and CDR2 is FYNNEI. Trimming shortened V by 5 bases and J by 1 base, and 11 bases separated the two germline ends. Written as DNA, the CDR3 is TGTGCCAGCAGTACAGGGAGAAGTAACTATGGCTACACCTTC. Translated: CASSTGRSNYGYTF.

This clone was seen only a few times. The chain links TRBV7-2 to TRBJ2-7; 9 positions agree with TRBD2. This CDR3 comprises 14 residues. V dropped 1 base and J dropped 6; count of bases not matched to a gene: 4. Germline assignment: CDR1 SGHTA and CDR2 FQGNSA. The CDR3, as DNA: TGTGCCAGCAGCTTAGAGGCGGGAGGGTCCGAGCAGTACTTC. Translation: CASSLEAGGSEQYF.